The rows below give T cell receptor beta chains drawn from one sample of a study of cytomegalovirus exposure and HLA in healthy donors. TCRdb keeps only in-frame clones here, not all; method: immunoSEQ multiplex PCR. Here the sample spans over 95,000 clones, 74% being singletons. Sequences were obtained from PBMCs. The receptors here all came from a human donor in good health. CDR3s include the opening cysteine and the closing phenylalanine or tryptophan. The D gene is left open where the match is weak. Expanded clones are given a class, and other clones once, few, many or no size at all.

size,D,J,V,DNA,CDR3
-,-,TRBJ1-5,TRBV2,TGTGCCAGCGCGACAGATTATAGCAATCAGCCCCAGCATTTT,CASATDYSNQPQHF
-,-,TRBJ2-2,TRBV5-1,TGCGCCAGCAGCTGGCGCGCGGCCAACACCGGGGAGCTGTTTTTT,CASSWRAANTGELFF
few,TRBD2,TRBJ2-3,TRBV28,TGTGCCAGCAGTTTACTAGCGGGGATCACAGATACGCAGTATTTT,CASSLLAGITDTQYF
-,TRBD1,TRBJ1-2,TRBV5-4,TGTGCCAGCAGCCCCGACAGGGGACTTAACTATGGCTACACCTTC,CASSPDRGLNYGYTF
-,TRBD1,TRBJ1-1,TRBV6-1,TGTGCCAGCAGTGATAGGGGGCTGAACACTGAAGCTTTCTTT,CASSDRGLNTEAFF
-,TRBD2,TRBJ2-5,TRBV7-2,TGTGCCAGCAGCTTGGGGGGGATAACGTACCAAGAGACCCAGTACTTC,CASSLGGITYQETQYF
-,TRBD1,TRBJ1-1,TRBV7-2,TGTGCCATCCCGACAGGGGTGAACACTGAAGCTTTCTTT,CAIPTGVNTEAFF
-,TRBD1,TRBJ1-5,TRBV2,TGTGCCAGCAGTGGACAGGGCGCCAATCAGCCCCAGCATTTT,CASSGQGANQPQHF
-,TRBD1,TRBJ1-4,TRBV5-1,TGCGCCAGCAGCGTCAATTCAGGGGGCGGCGGTGAAAAACTGTTTTTT,CASSVNSGGGGEKLFF
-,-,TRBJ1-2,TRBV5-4,TGTGCCAGCAGCTTGGCCTTACAGGATGGGGGCTACACCTTC,CASSLALQDGGYTF
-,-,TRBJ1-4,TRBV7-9,TGTGCCAGCAGCTTAGTGGAGGGGAGGAACATGTTTTTT,CASSLVEGRNMFF
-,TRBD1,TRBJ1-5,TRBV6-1,TGTGCCAGCACCATGACAGGGGGCACTCAGCCCCAGCATTTT,CASTMTGGTQPQHF
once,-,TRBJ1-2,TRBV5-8,TGTGCCAGCAGCTACGGAACAGGGTGGTATGGCTACACCTTC,CASSYGTGWYGYTF